The clone carrying this T cell receptor beta chain was detected only a few times. Its antigen remains unidentified. The entry originates in a study of T cell responses to AZD1222 COVID-19 vaccine. Overall study results and limits: It should be noted that donors were predominantly white British and more often female, and clonal diversity was possibly underestimated.

The CDR3 is 14 residues long. V was trimmed by 1 base and J by 4 bases, leaving 10 bases between them. Per the germline V gene, CDR1 is KGHSH and CDR2 is LQKENI. Repertoires were generated with immunoSEQ multiplex PCR, while TCRdb's copy carries only in-frame clones and drops some. The sample holds tens of thousands of clones, around 90% seen once. J is TRBJ1-2 and V is TRBV18, with D possibly TRBD1 on 5 matching bases. The input for sequencing was peripheral blood, taken on day 0 of AZD1222 vaccination. This clonotype originated in an adult in good health. CDR3 nucleotides: TGTGCCAGCTCACCACAGAACAGGATCTATGGCTACACCTTC. As protein: CASSPQNRIYGYTF.